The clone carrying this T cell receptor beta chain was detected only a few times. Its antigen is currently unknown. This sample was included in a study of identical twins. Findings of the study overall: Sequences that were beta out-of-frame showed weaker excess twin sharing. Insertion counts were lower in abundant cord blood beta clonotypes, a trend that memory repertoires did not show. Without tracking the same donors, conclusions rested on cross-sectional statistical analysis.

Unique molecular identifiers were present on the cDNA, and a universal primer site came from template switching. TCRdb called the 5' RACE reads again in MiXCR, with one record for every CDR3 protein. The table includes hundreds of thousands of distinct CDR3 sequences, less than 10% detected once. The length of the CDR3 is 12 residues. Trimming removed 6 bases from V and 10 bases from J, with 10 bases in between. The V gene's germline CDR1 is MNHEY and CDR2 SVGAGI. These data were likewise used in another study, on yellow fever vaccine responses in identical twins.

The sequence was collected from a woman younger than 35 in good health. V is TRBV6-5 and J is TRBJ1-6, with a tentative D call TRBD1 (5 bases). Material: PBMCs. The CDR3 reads CASRTEGSPLHF. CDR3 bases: TGTGCCAGCAGAACAGAGGGGTCACCCCTCCACTTT.